These T cell receptor beta chains were read from a single sample in a study of T cell responses to AZD1222 COVID-19 vaccine. Profiled with immunoSEQ multiplex PCR; TCRdb holds only in-frame clones, not every one. This sample has about 94,000 clones, with 85% found just once. Specimen: peripheral blood, collected 28 days after the second AZD1222 dose. Receptors were obtained from an adult who received the AZD1222 COVID-19 vaccine. Each CDR3 is given with its conserved first and last residue. The D gene is left open where the match is weak. Clone size is not always given. Where it is, it says once, few, many or a class for expanded clones.

D	V	J	size	CDR3	DNA
TRBD2	TRBV7-3	TRBJ2-1	few	CASSAPGAGGNEQFF	TGTGCCAGCAGCGCCCCTGGCGCCGGGGGGAATGAGCAGTTCTTC
NA	TRBV9	TRBJ2-2	NA	CASSVNLGTGELFF	TGTGCCAGCAGCGTAAATTTAGGCACCGGGGAGCTGTTTTTT
TRBD2	TRBV30	TRBJ2-5	NA	CAAAGDQETQYF	TGTGCCGCGGCGGGGGACCAAGAGACCCAGTACTTC
TRBD2	TRBV3-1/TRBV3-2	TRBJ2-5	NA	CASSQGTSVQETQYF	TGTGCCAGCAGCCAAGGGACTAGCGTCCAAGAGACCCAGTACTTC
NA	TRBV28	TRBJ2-7	NA	CASSGTKGSYEQYF	TGTGCCAGCAGCGGGACCAAAGGCTCCTACGAGCAGTACTTC
NA	TRBV25-1	TRBJ1-2	few	CASRPTQSYGYTF	TGTGCCAGCAGACCCACCCAATCCTATGGCTACACCTTC
NA	TRBV27	TRBJ1-6	NA	CASRDRNSPLHF	TGTGCCAGCAGAGACAGGAATTCACCCCTCCACTTT
TRBD1	TRBV28	TRBJ1-2	NA	CASSLQRTGGDGYTF	TGTGCCAGCAGTCTCCAACGGACAGGGGGGGATGGCTACACCTTC
NA	TRBV15	TRBJ1-4	NA	CATPGGAPTNEKLFF	TGTGCCACCCCGGGTGGAGCGCCAACTAATGAAAAACTGTTTTTT
TRBD2	TRBV2	TRBJ2-5	NA	CASSEAGVGRETQYF	TGTGCCAGCAGTGAAGCGGGAGTCGGGAGGGAGACCCAGTACTTC
TRBD2	TRBV3-1/TRBV3-2	TRBJ2-3	NA	CASSLRTSGGSTDTQYF	TGTGCCAGCAGCCTCAGGACTAGCGGGGGGAGCACAGATACGCAGTATTTT
TRBD1	TRBV29-1	TRBJ1-1	NA	CSVARGGTEAFF	TGCAGCGTTGCCAGGGGGGGTACTGAAGCTTTCTTT
NA	TRBV10-2	TRBJ2-2	once	CASSESGRGELFF	TGCGCCAGCAGTGAGTCGGGCAGAGGGGAGCTGTTTTTT
NA	TRBV28	TRBJ2-7	medium-sized	CASSLVGAYEQYF	TGTGCCAGCAGTTTAGTGGGTGCCTACGAGCAGTACTTC
TRBD1	TRBV7-9	TRBJ1-5	NA	CASSLGTGGSNQPQHF	TGTGCCAGCAGCTTAGGGACAGGGGGTAGCAATCAGCCCCAGCATTTT
NA	TRBV9	TRBJ1-2	NA	CASSVPQTARNTNYGYTF	TGTGCCAGCAGCGTACCCCAGACAGCGAGAAACACTAACTATGGCTACACCTTC
TRBD1	TRBV4-2	TRBJ2-1	NA	CASSPGGWATRGEQFF	TGTGCCAGCAGCCCAGGGGGTTGGGCTACCCGGGGTGAGCAGTTCTTC
TRBD1	TRBV29-1	TRBJ1-4	NA	CSVVGRTGGNNEKLFF	TGCAGCGTTGTTGGTAGGACAGGCGGTAATAATGAAAAACTGTTTTTT
TRBD1	TRBV5-1	TRBJ2-5	NA	CASSFPGGETQYF	TGCGCCAGCAGCTTTCCAGGGGGAGAGACCCAGTACTTC
TRBD2	TRBV14	TRBJ2-7	NA	CASSRAVGLAGEAYEQYF	TGTGCCAGCAGCCGAGCGGTAGGGCTAGCGGGTGAAGCCTACGAGCAGTACTTC
TRBD1	TRBV7-3	TRBJ1-1	NA	CASRLRQGDTEAFF	TGTGCCAGCAGACTGAGACAGGGGGACACTGAAGCTTTCTTT
NA	TRBV10-2	TRBJ2-1	NA	CASSESVAKQFF	TGCGCCAGCAGTGAGTCTGTAGCTAAGCAGTTCTTC
TRBD2	TRBV10-1	TRBJ2-1	NA	CASSESLRLASNEQFF	TGCGCCAGCAGTGAGAGTCTGAGACTAGCGAGCAATGAGCAGTTCTTC
TRBD1	TRBV9	TRBJ1-1	NA	CASSVGGQLNTEAFF	TGTGCCAGCAGCGTAGGGGGACAGCTGAACACTGAAGCTTTCTTT
TRBD1	TRBV7-6	TRBJ2-5	NA	CASSLAGTGGTETQYF	TGTGCCAGCAGCTTAGCTGGGACAGGGGGCACAGAGACCCAGTACTTC
TRBD2	TRBV19	TRBJ2-1	NA	CASSFGLAGNEQFF	TGTGCCAGTAGTTTCGGACTAGCGGGGAATGAGCAGTTCTTC
NA	TRBV4-3	TRBJ1-6	NA	CPPRRGGGLNSPLHF	TGCCCCCCCCGCCGGGGAGGGGGGCTCAATTCACCCCTCCACTTT
NA	TRBV10-2	TRBJ2-7	NA	CASSVALYEQYF	TGCGCCAGCAGTGTGGCGCTCTACGAGCAGTACTTC
TRBD1	TRBV19	TRBJ2-7	NA	CASRTPVGQGFYEQYF	TGTGCCAGTAGAACACCCGTCGGACAGGGGTTTTACGAGCAGTACTTC
NA	TRBV11-2	TRBJ2-1	NA	CASSLRRGLEHNEQFF	TGTGCCAGCAGCTTACGCAGGGGCCTAGAACACAATGAGCAGTTCTTC
NA	TRBV20-1	TRBJ2-5	NA	CSASRGGATQYF	TGCAGTGCTAGTCGAGGGGGAGCGACCCAGTACTTC
NA	TRBV4-1	TRBJ2-1	NA	CASSQDLQARWFF	TGCGCCAGCAGCCAAGATCTCCAGGCCCGGTGGTTCTTC
NA	TRBV2	TRBJ1-2	NA	CASSEARGGGYTF	TGTGCCAGCAGTGAAGCGCGGGGAGGTGGCTACACCTTC
NA	TRBV21-1	TRBJ2-7	NA	CASMGRSPYEQYF	TGTGCCAGCATGGGAAGGAGTCCCTACGAGCAGTACTTC
NA	TRBV6-5	TRBJ2-3	NA	CASSYSYTDTQYF	TGTGCCAGCAGTTACTCTTACACAGATACGCAGTATTTT
NA	TRBV28	TRBJ1-1	NA	CATAGGLAEAFF	TGTGCCACGGCGGGGGGGTTGGCTGAAGCTTTCTTT
TRBD2	TRBV19	TRBJ2-2	NA	CASSIEVLAANTGELFF	TGTGCCAGTAGTATAGAGGTCCTAGCGGCGAACACCGGGGAGCTGTTTTTT
NA	TRBV12-3/TRBV12-4	TRBJ1-1	few	CASSFRMNTEAFF	TGTGCCAGCAGTTTTCGGATGAACACTGAAGCTTTCTTT
TRBD1	TRBV7-3	TRBJ2-7	NA	CASSLGQEYEQYF	TGTGCCAGCAGCCTAGGACAGGAGTACGAGCAGTACTTC
NA	TRBV19	TRBJ2-1	once	CASSMWGTATSYNEQFF	TGTGCCAGTAGTATGTGGGGGACGGCCACCTCCTACAATGAGCAGTTCTTC
NA	TRBV18	TRBJ1-1	NA	CASSPGRMNTEAFF	TGTGCCAGCTCACCGGGACGGATGAACACTGAAGCTTTCTTT
NA	TRBV5-6	TRBJ1-2	NA	CASSFGVPGPSSINYGYTF	TGTGCCAGCAGCTTCGGAGTCCCGGGCCCCTCCTCGATTAACTATGGCTACACCTTC
NA	TRBV15	TRBJ2-7	NA	CATSREGEGYEQYF	TGTGCCACCAGCAGAGAGGGGGAAGGCTACGAGCAGTACTTC
TRBD2	TRBV2	TRBJ2-1	NA	CASSRTSGLDEQFF	TGTGCCAGCAGCCGGACTAGCGGGCTTGATGAGCAGTTCTTC
NA	TRBV5-1	TRBJ2-2	NA	CASSGSGTDTGELFF	TGCGCCAGCAGCGGTAGTGGGACGGACACCGGGGAGCTGTTTTTT
NA	TRBV2	TRBJ1-1	NA	CASRMGQNTEAFF	TGTGCCAGCAGGATGGGACAGAACACTGAAGCTTTCTTT